One sample yielded the 4 T cell receptor beta chains listed below, sequenced in a study of blood T cell repertoires in COVID-19. This table comes from immunoSEQ multiplex PCR, and its TCRdb copy is limited to in-frame clones, with some not included. Found here are some 180,000 clones, about 75% of them singletons; the top ten hold approximately 9%. Sequencing input: peripheral blood. The receptors derive from a woman in her fifties or sixties with active or convalescent COVID-19.

This clone was seen once. V and J are TRBV6-5 and TRBJ1-1; 9 bases map to TRBD1. Trimming cost V 6 bases and J 3 bases; bases outside gene matches: 5. The V gene's germline CDR1 is MNHEY and CDR2 SVGAGI. There are 14 residues in the CDR3. CDR3 in DNA: TGTGCCAGCAGACCCGACAGGGGGTACACTGAAGCTTTCTTT. It translates to CASRPDRGYTEAFF.

The chain has TRBV11-3 and TRBJ2-3; D may be TRBD2 (6 bases). Germline CDR1 is SGHNT and CDR2 is YENEEA. This CDR3 has 17 residues. With 1 base removed from V and 3 bases from J, the gap between germline ends came to 17 bases. CDR3 DNA: TGTGCCAGCAGCTTAGGGGGCGTTTACGGGGGAACAGATACGCAGTATTTT. It translates to CASSLGGVYGGTDTQYF.

The rearrangement joins TRBV12-5 to TRBJ2-1; D gene uncertain. CDR1 is LGHNT and CDR2 is FRNRAP in the germline V gene. The CDR3 consists of 13 residues. The V gene lost 7 bases and the J gene lost 0 bases, with 7 bases spanning the gap. The CDR3 region has the DNA TGTGCTAGTGCTGCGAGCTCCTACAATGAGCAGTTCTTC. As protein: CASAASSYNEQFF.

The chain combines TRBV4-3 with TRBJ1-2; no firm D call. The V gene's germline CDR1 is LGHNA and CDR2 YSLEER. The CDR3 is 16 amino acids. Deletions cut 0 bases from V and 4 bases from J, with 15 bases between. The CDR3 bases are TGCGCCAGCAGCCAAGATGGCGGAGGGAATATCTATGGCTACACCTTC. Encoded protein: CASSQDGGGNIYGYTF.